The 30 T cell receptor beta chains presented below share a single source sample, sequenced in a study of OX40 agonist ivuxolimab in advanced cancers. The assay was immunoSEQ multiplex PCR, and TCRdb's table has in-frame clones only and misses some. The top ten hold 0.7% to 1% of the sample, which has 77,000 or so clones, roughly 90% seen once. The sequencing here drew on CD4+ or CD8+ T cells sorted from blood, taken in a trial of the OX40 agonist ivuxolimab. These TCRs come from an adult with an advanced solid tumor such as melanoma, head and neck, liver or kidney cancer.

The chain is built from TRBV11-2 and TRBJ1-2, with no clear D. Germline-derived CDR1 and CDR2 are SGHAT and FQNNGV. The CDR3 consists of 13 residues. V was cut by 0 bases and J by 3 bases, with 5 bases left in between. The DNA for the CDR3 is TGTGCCAGCAGCTTAGAGGGTTACTATGGCTACACCTTC. Its protein is CASSLEGYYGYTF. The whole variable domain, filled in from reference TRBV11-2 and TRBJ1-2, reads EAGVAQSPRYKIIEKRQSVAFWCNPISGHATLYWYQQILGQGPKLLIQFQNNGVVDDSQLPKDRFSAERLKGVDSTLKIQPAKLEDSAVYLCASSLEGYYGYTFGSGTRLTVV.

The V call is TRBV6-6, the J call TRBJ1-5, with D possibly being TRBD1 (6 bases). This CDR3 spans 13 amino acids. Trimming took off 6 bases at V and 7 bases at J, with 13 bases between the two ends. Germline V lookup: CDR1 MNHNY, CDR2 SVGAGI (reference sequence). As DNA, the CDR3 is TGTGCCAGCAGAACCCAGGGGTTGCAGCCCCAGCATTTT. It yields the protein CASRTQGLQPQHF.

This chain links TRBV29-1 with TRBJ1-2; D gene ambiguous. Germline V gene data show CDR1 as SQVTM and CDR2 as ANQGSEA. V was cut by 0 bases and J by 14 bases, with 13 bases left in between. The CDR3 covers 11 residues. The CDR3 spells CSVEDPGMSTF. The CDR3 region has the DNA TGCAGCGTTGAAGATCCCGGTATGTCAACCTTC.

This chain joins TRBV6-5 and TRBJ2-5, with TRBD2 matching over 12 bases. Germline V gene data show CDR1 as MNHEY and CDR2 as SVGAGI. This CDR3 comprises 15 residues. The junction had 2 bases not matched to a gene; V was cut back by 4 bases and J by 2 bases. The CDR3 sequence is CASSLTSGGQETQYF. The DNA for the CDR3 is TGTGCCAGCAGTTTAACTAGCGGGGGGCAAGAGACCCAGTACTTC.

This sequence joins TRBV11-2 and TRBJ2-1; D gene uncertain. The CDR3 runs to 11 residues. Germline V gene sequence: CDR1 SGHAT, CDR2 FQNNGV. Between the trimmed V and J ends, which lost 0 bases and 6 bases, there was a span of 0 bases. The CDR3 loop reads CASSLDNEQFF. The DNA of the CDR3 is TGTGCCAGCAGCTTAGACAATGAGCAGTTCTTC.

The chain links TRBV2 to TRBJ2-5, with D perhaps TRBD1 or TRBD2 (5 bases each). The J call may be faulty, since TRBJ2-7 better matches the DNA end. This CDR3 region has 14 residues. Germline-derived CDR1 and CDR2 are SNHLY and FYNNEI. The CDR3 sequence: CASIPGTGTYEQYF. The DNA for the CDR3 is TGTGCCAGCATCCCCGGGACGGGAACCTACGAGCAGTACTTC.

V and J are TRBV19 and TRBJ2-7; D call uncertain. Germline CDR1 is LNHDA and CDR2 is SQIVND (reference sequence). Trimming pared 10 bases from V and 3 bases from J, leaving 19 bases between. This CDR3 has 14 amino acids. This CDR3 reads CATADHSVSYEQYF. The CDR3 DNA reads TGTGCCACCGCCGATCACTCGGTTAGCTACGAGCAGTACTTC.

The J gene is TRBJ1-5, the V gene TRBV7-2; D remains ambiguous. CDR3 length: 16 amino acids. The germline V gene encodes CDR1 SGHTA and CDR2 FQGNSA. Deletions cut 5 bases from V and 0 bases from J, with 14 bases between. In DNA, the CDR3 is TGTGCCAGCAGCGCGAGGCGGGGAAATAGCAATCAGCCCCAGCATTTT. Amino acids: CASSARRGNSNQPQHF.

This rearrangement joins TRBV30 to TRBJ2-3, with TRBD2 matching 9 bases. This CDR3 comprises 13 residues. Germline loops: CDR1 GTSNPN, CDR2 SVGIG (reference sequence). V dropped 8 bases and J dropped 6; count of bases not matched to a gene: 9. CDR3: CALGAGGSDTQYF. The CDR3 DNA reads TGTGCCCTTGGAGCGGGAGGAAGCGATACGCAGTATTTT.

The chain links TRBV19 to TRBJ2-7, with 10 bases identical to TRBD2. The CDR3 is 15 amino acids. Germline CDR1 is LNHDA and CDR2 is SQIVND (reference sequence). Trimming took 5 bases from V and 1 from J; bases not matched to a gene: 5. The CDR3 DNA sequence: TGTGCCAGTAGTTTCGCTAGCGGGAGTTCCTACGAGCAGTACTTC. Residues: CASSFASGSSYEQYF.

CDR3 coding DNA: TGTGCCAGCAGCCTTATGTCAGGGGGCCAGATATCCGAGCAGTACTTC. Amino acid sequence: CASSLMSGGQISEQYF. This rearrangement joins TRBV7-6 to TRBJ2-7, with TRBD1 matching over 8 bases. The CDR3 is 16 amino acids. The J segment lost 6 bases and the V segment lost 5 bases, leaving 15 bases of the junction unmatched. Per the germline V gene, CDR1 is SGHVS and CDR2 is FNYEAQ.

This chain uses TRBV7-8 with TRBJ2-7; no firm D call. Germline lookup yields CDR1 SGHVS and CDR2 FQNEAQ. V was shortened by 5 bases and J by 0 bases, with 14 bases between the two germline ends. CDR3 length: 15 amino acids. For the CDR3, the DNA is TGTGCCAGCAGCCCGCAGCCAGTCCGCTCCTACGAGCAGTACTTC. Residues: CASSPQPVRSYEQYF.

The V call is TRBV7-9, the J call TRBJ2-7; D unclear. The CDR3 runs 11 residues. Trimming removed 3 bases from V and 6 bases from J, with 6 bases in between. CDR1 is SEHNR, CDR2 FQNEAQ, per germline (reference sequence). The DNA for the CDR3 is TGTGCCAGCAGCTTTCCGGGCGAGCAGTACTTC. Its translation: CASSFPGEQYF.

V gene TRBV11-2 combines with J gene TRBJ2-7; 8 nucleotides match TRBD1. V lost 5 bases to trimming and J lost 3 bases; unmatched junction nucleotides: 3. Germline V CDR1 and CDR2: SGHAT, FQNNGV. The CDR3 runs to 13 residues. The CDR3 region has the DNA TGTGCCAGCAGCCGGGACAGGCTCTACGAGCAGTACTTC. Translating it yields CASSRDRLYEQYF.

The chain has TRBV2 and TRBJ1-3; 8 bases line up with TRBD1. The germline gives CDR1 SNHLY, CDR2 FYNNEI. Unmatched junction bases numbered 0, after V lost 8 bases and J lost 0 bases. The CDR3 runs 13 residues. The CDR3 reads CASQGASGNTIYF. The CDR3 coding sequence is TGTGCCAGCCAGGGGGCCTCTGGAAACACCATATATTTT.

J is TRBJ1-5 and V is TRBV6-1, with 8 bases lining up with TRBD1. CDR1 is MNHNS, CDR2 SASEGT, per germline. This CDR3 comprises 15 residues. V dropped 5 bases and J dropped 0; count of bases not matched to a gene: 3. The CDR3 DNA reads TGTGCCAGCAGTAAGGGACAGGATAGCAATCAGCCCCAGCATTTT. Its protein is CASSKGQDSNQPQHF.

The chain joins TRBV4-1 to TRBJ1-2; no clear D. Germline CDR1 MGHRA, CDR2 YSYEKL. The length of the CDR3 is 12 residues. V was clipped by 0 bases and J by 8 bases, with 7 bases between them. The CDR3 nucleotides are TGCGCCAGCAGCCAAGAAGGCCTCGGCTACACCTTC. Translation: CASSQEGLGYTF.

The J gene is TRBJ1-2, the V gene TRBV6-1, with 7 bases matching TRBD1. Germline CDR1 and CDR2: MNHNS and SASEGT. The length of the CDR3 is 15 residues. The junction had 11 bases not matched to a gene; V was cut back by 4 bases and J by 6 bases. CDR3 in amino acids: CASSAVGGGRHGYTF. CDR3 DNA: TGTGCCAGCAGTGCGGTTGGAGGGGGCAGGCATGGCTACACCTTC.

The chain uses TRBV10-3 and TRBJ1-2; TRBD1 aligns across 7 bases. Trimming took 6 bases from V and 6 from J; bases not matched to a gene: 7. This CDR3 region has 13 residues. The germline V gene has CDR1 ENHRY and CDR2 SYGVKD. CDR3 in DNA: TGTGCCATCAGCCCAGGAGACAGGGATGGCTACACCTTC. It codes for CAISPGDRDGYTF.

The chain uses TRBV7-9 and TRBJ2-5, with 7 bases that match TRBD2. The CDR3 covers 15 residues. The germline gives CDR1 SEHNR, CDR2 FQNEAQ (reference sequence). V shed 3 bases and J 2 bases; nucleotides not matched to a gene: 6. For the CDR3, the DNA is TGTGCCAGCAGCTTCGGGACGGGGGGACAAGAGACCCAGTACTTC. The encoded protein is CASSFGTGGQETQYF. Full variable domain (remainder filled in from reference TRBV7-9 and TRBJ2-5): DTGVSQNPRHKITKRGQNVTFRCDPISEHNRLYWYRQTLGQGPEFLTYFQNEAQLEKSRLLSDRFSAERPKGSFSTLEIQRTEQGDSAMYLCASSFGTGGQETQYFGPGTRLLVL.

CDR3 bases: TGCAGCGTTCGAAGGGGGGGCCTGAACACTGAAGCTTTCTTT. Amino acid sequence: CSVRRGGLNTEAFF. V is TRBV29-1 and J is TRBJ1-1; D perhaps matches TRBD1 (6 bases). CDR1 is SQVTM and CDR2 is ANQGSEA in the germline V gene. The ends were cut back, 5 bases at V and 0 bases at J, with 13 bases in the middle. The CDR3 totals 14 residues.

The V and J genes are TRBV6-6 and TRBJ1-3; D may be TRBD1 (5 bases). Germline V CDR1 and CDR2: MNHNY, SVGAGI (reference sequence). The V gene lost 8 bases and the J gene lost 1 base, with 12 bases spanning the gap. The length of the CDR3 is 14 residues. This CDR3 is CASFGAASGNTIYF. The CDR3 DNA is TGTGCCAGCTTCGGGGCAGCTTCTGGAAACACCATATATTTT.

The DNA for the CDR3 is TGCGCCAGCAGCCAAGTAAGGGAGCTTGCTGAAGCTTTCTTT. This translates into CASSQVRELAEAFF. This chain connects TRBV4-1 to TRBJ1-1; the D is unclear. The V end was cut by 1 base, the J end by 6 bases, with 12 bases between. This CDR3 has 14 residues. In germline, CDR1 is MGHRA, CDR2 YSYEKL.

The V call is TRBV7-3, the J call TRBJ2-1; 8 nucleotides match TRBD2. Germline trimming cut 5 bases from V and 8 bases from J; bases unmatched to any gene: 8. Germline loops: CDR1 SGHTA, CDR2 FQGTGA. The CDR3 contains 14 residues. In nucleotides, the CDR3 is TGTGCCAGCAGCCGAGGACTAGCAACCCATGAGCAGTTCTTC. It translates to CASSRGLATHEQFF. Full variable domain (outside the CDR3, taken from reference TRBV7-3 and TRBJ2-1): GAGVSQTPSNKVTEKGKYVELRCDPISGHTALYWYRQSLGQGPEFLIYFQGTGAADDSGLPNDRFFAVRPEGSVSTLKIQRTERGDSAVYLCASSRGLATHEQFFGPGTRLTVL.

V gene TRBV18 combines with J gene TRBJ2-3; no clear D gene. Germline assignment: CDR1 KGHSH and CDR2 LQKENI. The V gene lost 6 bases and the J gene lost 5 bases, with 9 bases spanning the gap. This CDR3 has 12 residues. CDR3 DNA: TGTGCCAGCTCCCAAAGGGTAGATACGCAGTATTTT. Its translation is CASSQRVDTQYF.

This clone was counted a single time. The chain uses TRBV29-1 and TRBJ1-2, with TRBD1 identical over 8 bases. From germline, CDR1 is SQVTM and CDR2 ANQGSEA. The CDR3 extends over 14 amino acids. Trimming at V came to 4 bases and at J to 4 bases, leaving 8 bases not matched to a gene. The CDR3 is CSVVRQGAFYGYTF. The CDR3 nucleotides read TGCAGCGTTGTTCGCCAGGGGGCGTTCTATGGCTACACCTTC.

The DNA of the CDR3 is TGTGCCAGCGGCACCGGGACAGGGGCGAGTGATGAAAAACTGTTTTTT. Translating gives CASGTGTGASDEKLFF. The genes are TRBV2 and TRBJ1-4; 10 positions match TRBD1. The junction had 12 bases not matched to a gene; V was cut back by 8 bases and J by 6 bases. Germline V CDR1 and CDR2: SNHLY, FYNNEI. The CDR3 sequence is 16 residues long.

This CDR3 is CASSQEQDRGYEQYF. DNA of the CDR3: TGCGCCAGCAGCCAAGAACAGGACAGGGGCTACGAGCAGTACTTC. The rearrangement joins TRBV4-1 to TRBJ2-7, with TRBD1 matching over 9 bases. This CDR3 spans 15 amino acids. In germline, CDR1 is MGHRA, CDR2 YSYEKL. Trimming at V came to 0 bases and at J to 3 bases, leaving 3 bases not matched to a gene.

This chain links TRBV5-6 with TRBJ2-1; 14 nucleotides line up with TRBD2. With 3 bases clipped from V and 12 bases from J, the junction kept 5 bases outside the gene matches. CDR1 and CDR2 from the germline V gene are SGHDT and YYEEEE. The CDR3 sequence is 14 residues long. The CDR3 nucleotides read TGTGCCAGCAGCTCGGGACTAGCGGGAGTAGGGCAGTTCTTC. It translates to CASSSGLAGVGQFF.

The rearrangement uses TRBV10-2 and TRBJ2-1, with 12 bases identical to TRBD2. Germline CDR1 reads WSHSY; CDR2 reads SAAADI. This CDR3 region has 15 residues. The V and J ends lost 5 bases and 10 bases, in that order; junction bases with no gene match: 9. The CDR3 is CASSRLAGVHREQFF. CDR3 DNA sequence: TGCGCCAGCAGTCGACTAGCGGGAGTTCATAGGGAGCAGTTCTTC.